This note documents a single T cell receptor beta chain sequence. This clonotype was detected a few times. Which antigen it targets is not known. Base qualities are not recorded, but no much larger clone differs from it by a single base. The library relied on RT-PCR. Sequencing relied on an Illumina HiSeq 2500. TCRdb trimmed the raw reads at Q25, called clones with MiXCR and kept productive beta chains. Under each unique CDR3 protein, matching rows form one entry showing the most common genes and DNA. This sample gives roughly 290,000 distinct CDR3 sequences in total; about a fifth of them show up just once. Clones ranked in the top ten supply about 10% of the sample. This entry belongs to a study of response to subunit inactivated influenza vaccine (dated by TCRdb to 2016 to 2019). Notes on the research overall: The study used deep quantitative T cell receptor repertoire profiling to track responses to a trivalent subunit inactivated influenza vaccine. Overall study outcomes, separate from this receptor: It was suggested by the authors that each seasonal influenza vaccination may recruit only a limited number of new T cells.

V is shortened by 3 bases, J by 0 bases, and the region joining them spans 8 bases. The CDR3 starts with the cysteine, ends with the phenylalanine, and has 14 residues. Just CDR3 DNA is preserved here, 42 bases in frame from base 1. Based on the germline V gene (reference sequence), the CDR1 and CDR2 sequences are MNHEY and SMNVEV. This chain joins TRBV27 to TRBJ1-1; no D segment can be confidently identified. This TCR derives from a man between 45 and 75 years old who received an inactivated influenza vaccine. Donor details come from another sample of the same person, matched by shared clones. The input for sequencing was PBMCs from blood, taken less than 22 months after vaccination. The nucleotides read TGTGCCAGCAGTTTGGCCATCGTGAACACTGAAGCTTTCTTT. It encodes CASSLAIVNTEAFF.